The entry that follows covers one T cell receptor (beta chain) sequence. Its target is not known. This specimen belongs to a study of CD4 T cells in relation to SARS-CoV-2 and coronaviruses. Study-level points and caveats: The cross-reactivity analysis covered only spike protein, not other viral proteins. In roughly 65% of donors, memory CD4+ clonotypes crossrecognized SARS-CoV-2 and at least one common cold coronavirus spike. Samples before the pandemic and after infection were not matched within any donor.

The germline V gene encodes CDR1 SGHRS and CDR2 YFSETQ. The CDR3 extends over 14 amino acids. V lost 2 bases and J 5 bases, leaving 12 bases between the germline ends. The data were produced by immunoSEQ multiplex PCR, yet TCRdb's version contains in-frame clones alone and is incomplete. The sample lists about 36,000 clones, 77% occurring once. Naive or memory CD4+ cells were cultured 1:1 with T cell-depleted PBMCs plus CEF. This chain uses TRBV5-1 with TRBJ2-3, with D unresolved. This receptor was obtained from an adult with COVID-19. Input material: memory CD4+ T cells from PBMCs, cultured in vitro. DNA for the CDR3: TGCGCCAGCAGCTTTGAAAGACCCCTAGATACGCAGTATTTT. Its protein is CASSFERPLDTQYF.